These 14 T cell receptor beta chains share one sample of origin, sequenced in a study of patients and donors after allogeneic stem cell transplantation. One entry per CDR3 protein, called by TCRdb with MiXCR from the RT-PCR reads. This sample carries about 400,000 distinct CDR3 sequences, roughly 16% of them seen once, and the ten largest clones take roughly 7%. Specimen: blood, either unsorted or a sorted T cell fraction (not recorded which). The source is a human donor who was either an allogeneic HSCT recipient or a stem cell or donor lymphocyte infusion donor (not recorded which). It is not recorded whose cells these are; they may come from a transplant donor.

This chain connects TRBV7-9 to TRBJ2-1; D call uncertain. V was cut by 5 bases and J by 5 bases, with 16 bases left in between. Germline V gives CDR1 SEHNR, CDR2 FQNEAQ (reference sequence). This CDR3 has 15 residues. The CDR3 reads CASSPRLILNNEQFF. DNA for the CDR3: TGTGCCAGCAGCCCTCGACTCATTCTAAACAATGAGCAGTTCTTC. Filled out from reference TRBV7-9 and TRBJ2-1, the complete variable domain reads DTGVSQNPRHKITKRGQNVTFRCDPISEHNRLYWYRQTLGQGPEFLTYFQNEAQLEKSRLLSDRFSAERPKGSFSTLEIQRTEQGDSAMYLCASSPRLILNNEQFFGPGTRLTVL.

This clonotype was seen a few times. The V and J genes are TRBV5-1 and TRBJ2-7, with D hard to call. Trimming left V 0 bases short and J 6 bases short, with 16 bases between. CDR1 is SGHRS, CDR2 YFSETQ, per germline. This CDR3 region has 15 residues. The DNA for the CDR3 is TGCGCCAGCAGCTTGGCTATATCCGAGGTGGGCGAGCAGTACTTC. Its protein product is CASSLAISEVGEQYF.

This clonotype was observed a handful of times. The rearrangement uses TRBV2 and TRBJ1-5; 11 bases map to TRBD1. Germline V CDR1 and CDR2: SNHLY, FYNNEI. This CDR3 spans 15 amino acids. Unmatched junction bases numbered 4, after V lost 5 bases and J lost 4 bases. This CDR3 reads CASSFRDRGNQPQHF. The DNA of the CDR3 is TGTGCCAGCAGTTTCCGGGACAGGGGGAATCAGCCCCAGCATTTT.

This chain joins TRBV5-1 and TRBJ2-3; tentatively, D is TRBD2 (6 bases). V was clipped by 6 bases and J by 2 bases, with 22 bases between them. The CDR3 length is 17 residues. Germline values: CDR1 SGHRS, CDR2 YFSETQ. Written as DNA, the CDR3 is TGCGCCAGCACCTTCTACCCGACGGGAGAGCTCACAGATACGCAGTATTTT. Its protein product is CASTFYPTGELTDTQYF.

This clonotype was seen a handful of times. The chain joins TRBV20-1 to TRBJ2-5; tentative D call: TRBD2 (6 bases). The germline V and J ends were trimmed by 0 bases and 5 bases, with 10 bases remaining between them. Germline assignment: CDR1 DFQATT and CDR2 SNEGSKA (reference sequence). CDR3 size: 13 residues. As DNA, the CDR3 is TGCAGTGCTAGAGAAGCGGGTTGGGAGACCCAGTACTTC. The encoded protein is CSAREAGWETQYF.

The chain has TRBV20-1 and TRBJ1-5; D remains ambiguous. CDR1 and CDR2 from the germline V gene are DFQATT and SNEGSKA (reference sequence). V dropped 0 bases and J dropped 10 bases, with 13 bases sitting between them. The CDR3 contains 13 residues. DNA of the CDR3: TGCAGTGCTAGAGATAGCGGCCGATCCCCCCAGCATTTT. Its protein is CSARDSGRSPQHF.

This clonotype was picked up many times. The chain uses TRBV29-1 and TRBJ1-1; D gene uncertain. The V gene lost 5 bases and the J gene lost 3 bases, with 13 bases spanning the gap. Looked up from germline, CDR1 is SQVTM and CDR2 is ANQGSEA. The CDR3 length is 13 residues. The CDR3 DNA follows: TGCAGCGTTCGTAGGTCCCTGGACACTGAAGCTTTCTTT. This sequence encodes CSVRRSLDTEAFF.

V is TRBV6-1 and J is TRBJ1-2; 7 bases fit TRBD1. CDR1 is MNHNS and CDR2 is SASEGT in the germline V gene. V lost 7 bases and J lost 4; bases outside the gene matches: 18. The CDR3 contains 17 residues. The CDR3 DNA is TGTGCCAGCACCCCCCAGGGGGTCGGGAGCGCAATCTATGGCTACACCTTC. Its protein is CASTPQGVGSAIYGYTF.

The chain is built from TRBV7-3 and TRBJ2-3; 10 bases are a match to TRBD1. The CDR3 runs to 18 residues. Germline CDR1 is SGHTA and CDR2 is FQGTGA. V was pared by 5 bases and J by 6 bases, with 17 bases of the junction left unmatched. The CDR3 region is CASSPAPFSTGGYDTQYF. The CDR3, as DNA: TGTGCCAGCAGCCCGGCCCCGTTTTCGACAGGGGGCTACGATACGCAGTATTTT.

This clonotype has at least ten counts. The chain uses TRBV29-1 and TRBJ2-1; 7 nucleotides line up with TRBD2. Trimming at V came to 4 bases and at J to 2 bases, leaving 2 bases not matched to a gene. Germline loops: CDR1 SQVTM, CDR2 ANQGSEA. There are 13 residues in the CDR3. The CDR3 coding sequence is TGCAGCGTTGGGGAGGGCGCCTACAATGAGCAGTTCTTC. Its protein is CSVGEGAYNEQFF.

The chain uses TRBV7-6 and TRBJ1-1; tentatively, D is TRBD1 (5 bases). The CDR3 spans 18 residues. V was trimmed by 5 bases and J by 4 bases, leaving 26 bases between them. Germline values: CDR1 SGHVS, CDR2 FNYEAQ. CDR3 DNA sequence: TGTGCCAGCAGCCGACGGCGGGGCACCCCAGGGTATGGCACTGAAGCTTTCTTT. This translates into CASSRRRGTPGYGTEAFF.

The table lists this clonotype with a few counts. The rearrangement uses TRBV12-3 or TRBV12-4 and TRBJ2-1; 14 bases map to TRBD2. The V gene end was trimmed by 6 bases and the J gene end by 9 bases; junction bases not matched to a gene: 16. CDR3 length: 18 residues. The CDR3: CASRRPPGLAGVGAEQFF. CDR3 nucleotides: TGTGCCAGCAGGCGCCCTCCGGGACTAGCGGGAGTCGGTGCTGAGCAGTTCTTC.

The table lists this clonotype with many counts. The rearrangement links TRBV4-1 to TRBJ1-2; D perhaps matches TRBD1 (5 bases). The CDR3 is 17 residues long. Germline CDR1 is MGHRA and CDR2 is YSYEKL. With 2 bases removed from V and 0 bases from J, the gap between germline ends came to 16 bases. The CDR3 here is CASSQIVRVEANYGYTF. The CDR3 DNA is TGCGCCAGCAGCCAAATCGTCAGGGTCGAAGCTAACTATGGCTACACCTTC.

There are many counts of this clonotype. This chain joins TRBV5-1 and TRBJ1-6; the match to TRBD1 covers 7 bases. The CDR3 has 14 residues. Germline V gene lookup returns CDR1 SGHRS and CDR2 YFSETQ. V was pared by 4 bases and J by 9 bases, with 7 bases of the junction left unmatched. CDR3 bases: TGCGCCAGCAGCCCGGGACAGAAATTTTCACCCCTCCACTTT. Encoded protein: CASSPGQKFSPLHF. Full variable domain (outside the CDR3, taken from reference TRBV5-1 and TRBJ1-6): KAGVTQTPRYLIKTRGQQVTLSCSPISGHRSVSWYQQTPGQGLQFLFEYFSETQRNKGNFPGRFSGRQFSNSRSEMNVSTLELGDSALYLCASSPGQKFSPLHFGNGTRLTVT.